This TCR beta chain was sequenced for a study of T cell responses to AZD1222 COVID-19 vaccine (dated by TCRdb to the early 2020s). Regarding the research as a whole: AZD1222 recipients with second doses at about 4 weeks or about 12 weeks were pooled, because spike-specific TCR depth and breadth did not differ between schedules. Trial participants were enrolled by age into 18-55, 56-69 and 70-plus year subgroups, with around 150, 28 and 57 TCR-sequenced participants respectively. TCR sequencing was performed for about 250 trial participants, of whom 207 were given two doses of AZD1222 and 26 were given two doses of MenACWY control vaccine. What the research found in general, with its limitations: CD4 TCRs associated with the vaccine covered the entire spike protein, and the dominant responses were in regions 160-218 and 743-854. After two AZD1222 doses, spike-specific TCR breadth and depth were significantly higher than at day 0 and than in MenACWY recipients. Because no samples from the day 14 peak response were available, repertoires could be characterized only after the peak T cell response. In the small 56-69-year group, the increase in depth fell short of significance, most likely because of low power. Participants were mostly white British and included more females than males, and it was suggested by the authors that clonal diversity may have been underestimated. Reportedly, almost half of the unique spike-specific TCRs recognized epitopes lying outside the regions that are mutated in the B.1.351 and B.1.1.7 variants. Conclusions about previously exposed vaccinees were limited because only six AZD1222 recipients were SARS-CoV-2 seropositive at baseline.

As concerns this clone: What this receptor recognizes is not known. Base qualities are missing; no much larger clone stands one base away.

The time point label here, explained by the study, means: baseline before first vaccination. Samples from vaccinated people were obtained from the UK trials COV001 and COV002, which included a single-blind randomized controlled phase 2/3 trial of AZD1222 (ChAdOx1 nCoV-19) in healthy adults. For TCRbeta chain sequencing, PBMC samples from trial participants were taken at day 0 and at day 28 after the second dose. The CDR3 regions of human TCRbeta chains were analyzed by immunosequencing. As for how the authors treated the data: TCRs in the repertoires were compared against a reference library of SARS-CoV-2-specific TCRs that had been generated with the MIRA antigen-specificity platform. Breadth meant the fraction of unique TCRs that were SARS-CoV-2-associated, whereas depth meant the fraction of total T cells that were SARS-CoV-2-associated. Using the MIRA data, every spike-specific TCR was mapped to the spike region that the TCR reacted to and assigned to either a CD4 or a CD8 class. Log10-transformed breadth and depth values were compared by one-way ANOVA with Sidak's multiple comparisons tests. TCRdb stores this immuneACCESS table with in-frame sequences only. Part of the clones is absent; in the studies checked, under half of the shortfall reflects unresolved V genes, and no reason is known for the rest. The DNA gave D and trimming, while V, J and clone size come from that table. The sample table lists 140,000 to 150,000 clones, 90% to 95% of them with a count of one. Under 10% of the sample is in the top ten clones.

The receptor was derived from an adult in good health. This sample comprised peripheral blood, obtained on day 0 of AZD1222 vaccination.

The CDR3 region reads CASSLDGHRGEKLFF. The nucleotides are TGTGCCAGCAGCTTAGATGGACATCGCGGTGAAAAACTGTTTTTT. The chain was built from TRBV11-2 and TRBJ1-4; perhaps TRBD1 is the D gene, with 5 bases matching. V is pared back by 0 bases and J by 7 bases, with 12 bases lying between the germline termini. CDR3 length: 15 amino acids, cysteine to phenylalanine. The DNA shown is the 45-base CDR3, in frame from base 1. CDR1 and CDR2 (SGHAT, FQNNGV) derive from the germline V gene.